These T cell receptor beta chains were read from a single sample in a study of OX40 agonist ivuxolimab in advanced cancers. TCRdb's copy holds only in-frame clones and misses some; the assay was immunoSEQ multiplex PCR. The sample has 65,000 to 100,000 clones; approximately 92% are singletons. This specimen was CD4+ or CD8+ T cells sorted from blood, taken in a trial of the OX40 agonist ivuxolimab. The receptors come from an adult with an advanced solid tumor such as melanoma, head and neck, liver or kidney cancer. CDR3s include the opening cysteine and the closing phenylalanine or tryptophan. Fields, in order: J gene, D gene, clone size, V gene, CDR3 DNA, CDR3 protein. The D gene is left open where the match is weak. Size values are once, few and many counts, or a class for expanded clones, and some rows have none.

j_call: TRBJ1-3; d_call: -; clone_size: few; v_call: TRBV13; cdr3_nt: TGTGCCAGCAGCTTACGGCAGGGGCGCTCTGGAAACACCATATATTTT; cdr3_aa: CASSLRQGRSGNTIYF
j_call: TRBJ2-1; d_call: -; clone_size: -; v_call: TRBV10-3; cdr3_nt: TGTGCCATCAGTGAGTCCGAGGGAGGGCAGTTCTTC; cdr3_aa: CAISESEGGQFF
j_call: TRBJ2-2; d_call: -; clone_size: -; v_call: TRBV2; cdr3_nt: TGTGCCAGCAGTGACTCACGAAATAGCGGGGAGCTGTTTTTT; cdr3_aa: CASSDSRNSGELFF
j_call: TRBJ2-3; d_call: TRBD1; clone_size: -; v_call: TRBV9; cdr3_nt: TGTGCCAGCAGCGCCCGGGACAGGGGCACAGATACGCAGTATTTT; cdr3_aa: CASSARDRGTDTQYF
j_call: TRBJ1-5; d_call: -; clone_size: -; v_call: TRBV4-1; cdr3_nt: TGCGCCAGCAGCCAAGAAATACAGGGACTCGGTCAGCCCCAGCATTTT; cdr3_aa: CASSQEIQGLGQPQHF
j_call: TRBJ2-1; d_call: TRBD2; clone_size: -; v_call: TRBV4-2; cdr3_nt: TGTGCCAGCAGCCAAGGAGCGGGAGGGCCCAATGAGCAGTTCTTC; cdr3_aa: CASSQGAGGPNEQFF
j_call: TRBJ2-7; d_call: -; clone_size: -; v_call: TRBV28; cdr3_nt: TGTGCCAGCAGCGCAGGGGATAGACCCTACGAGCAGTACTTC; cdr3_aa: CASSAGDRPYEQYF
j_call: TRBJ2-7; d_call: -; clone_size: -; v_call: TRBV4-1; cdr3_nt: TGCGCCAGCAGCCAATTTCCGCGGCCAGCGGCCTACGAGCAGTACTTC; cdr3_aa: CASSQFPRPAAYEQYF
j_call: TRBJ2-5; d_call: TRBD2; clone_size: -; v_call: TRBV6-4; cdr3_nt: TGTGCCAGCACGTTCGGACTAGCGGGAGGTGAGACCCAGTACTTC; cdr3_aa: CASTFGLAGGETQYF
j_call: TRBJ1-2; d_call: -; clone_size: once; v_call: TRBV28; cdr3_nt: TGTGCCAGCCGTGACACTAACTATGGCTACACCTTC; cdr3_aa: CASRDTNYGYTF